A selection of T cell receptor beta chains follows, all from one sample in a study of blood T cell repertoires in COVID-19. Here immunoSEQ multiplex PCR was the method, and the copy in TCRdb shows in-frame clones only, minus some. The table records 55,000 to 75,000 clones, around 88% of them present only once. The source material was peripheral blood. The receptors were gathered from a human donor in a cohort sampled during active COVID-19. The CDR3 runs from the conserved cysteine through the conserved F or W. Fields, in order: V gene, clone size, J gene, D gene, CDR3 DNA, CDR3 protein. A D gene is named only where the DNA matches it firmly. A clone size is listed for some rows: how often the clone was seen (once, few, many), or a class if it is expanded.

V: TRBV24-1
size: many
J: TRBJ2-3
D: TRBD1
DNA: TGTGCCACCAGTGATGGACAGGGTATGGATACGCAGTATTTT
CDR3: CATSDGQGMDTQYF

V: TRBV4-1
size: -
J: TRBJ2-1
D: TRBD1
DNA: TGCGCCAGCAGCCAAATAACAGGGGTGGATGAGCAGTTCTTC
CDR3: CASSQITGVDEQFF

V: TRBV5-1
size: -
J: TRBJ2-3
D: TRBD2
DNA: TGCGCCAGCAGCCGAGGACTAGCGGGAGGTGCCGATACGCAGTATTTT
CDR3: CASSRGLAGGADTQYF

V: TRBV14
size: -
J: TRBJ2-7
D: TRBD1
DNA: TGTGCCAGCAGCCCTCCCTACAGGGGCGAGCAGTACTTC
CDR3: CASSPPYRGEQYF

V: TRBV7-6
size: -
J: TRBJ2-3
D: -
DNA: TGTGCCAGCAGCTTAGACCCAGGCACAGATACGCAGTATTTT
CDR3: CASSLDPGTDTQYF

V: TRBV6-6
size: -
J: TRBJ2-5
D: TRBD1
DNA: TGTGCCAGCAGTTTTACAGGGGAAGAGACCCAGTACTTC
CDR3: CASSFTGEETQYF

V: TRBV5-1
size: -
J: TRBJ2-3
D: -
DNA: -
CDR3: CASSPSVAGGTDTQYF

V: TRBV21-1
size: -
J: TRBJ1-1
D: -
DNA: TGTGCCAGCAGCAAGACAGGGAACACTGAAGCTTTCTTT
CDR3: CASSKTGNTEAFF

V: TRBV5-1
size: -
J: TRBJ1-1
D: -
DNA: TGCGCCAGCAGCTTGTCGGTTAACACTGAAGCTTTCTTT
CDR3: CASSLSVNTEAFF

V: TRBV12-3/TRBV12-4
size: once
J: TRBJ2-1
D: TRBD2
DNA: TGTGCCAGCAGTTTGGGGACTAGCGGATACTTCTTC
CDR3: CASSLGTSGYFF

V: TRBV5-1
size: -
J: TRBJ2-5
D: TRBD2
DNA: TGCGCCAGCAGCTTACAGCGGGAGGCGGGCCTAGAGACCCAGTACTTC
CDR3: CASSLQREAGLETQYF

V: TRBV19
size: -
J: TRBJ1-2
D: -
DNA: TGTGCCAGCTTGCCCGGGCAGGGACAAAACTATGGCTACACCTTC
CDR3: CASLPGQGQNYGYTF